This T cell receptor (beta chain) originates from a study of T cell responses to AZD1222 COVID-19 vaccine. About the study: Investigators merged groups given second doses at roughly 4 or roughly 12 weeks.

The assay was immunoSEQ multiplex PCR, and TCRdb's table has in-frame clones only and misses some. Here the sample spans some 130,000 clones, approximately 90% being singletons. V shed 5 bases and J 4 bases; nucleotides not matched to a gene: 5. The CDR3 consists of 14 residues. Germline V gene sequence: CDR1 PRHDT, CDR2 FYEKMQ (reference sequence). The source is an adult in good health. Specimen: peripheral blood, collected on day 0 of AZD1222 vaccination. The rearrangement links TRBV13 to TRBJ1-5, with 7 positions matching TRBD1. The DNA of the CDR3 is TGTGCCAGCAGCCAGAGGGGGCCAAATCAGCCCCAGCATTTT. It specifies CASSQRGPNQPQHF.